The 14 T cell receptor beta chains in this list originate from one sample, sequenced in a study of T-cell memory formation after mild COVID-19. Each CDR3 protein gets one entry after TCRdb re-called the 5' RACE reads with MiXCR. Of about 360,000 distinct CDR3 sequences in the sample, approximately 14% were seen once. The sample taken for sequencing was PBMCs or a T cell subset sorted from them (not recorded which). The receptors come from a man in his late teens or twenties who had mild COVID-19 (a few samples of this study predate the infection). Cell type and time point are not known.

This chain connects TRBV30 to TRBJ1-4, with 9 bases aligning to TRBD1. In germline, CDR1 is GTSNPN, CDR2 SVGIG (reference sequence). The CDR3 runs 15 residues. Trimming cost V 3 bases and J 2 bases; bases outside gene matches: 4. The CDR3 region has the DNA TGTGCCTGGAGGGGACAGGGAGGGACTAATGAAAAACTGTTTTTT. Translated: CAWRGQGGTNEKLFF.

As concerns this clonotype: It may be a read error: a sequence one base away is much more abundant. The V gene is TRBV7-2, the J gene TRBJ1-2; 7 nucleotides align to TRBD1. CDR1 is SGHTA and CDR2 is FQGNSA in the germline V gene. This CDR3 is built from 14 residues. CDR3 loop: CASSLTRDSYGYNF. CDR3 coding DNA: TGTGCCAGCAGCTTAACCCGGGACAGCTATGGCTACAACTTC.

About this clonotype itself: The DNA is omitted, as the CDR3 cannot be located on it reliably, and the CDR3 follows TCRdb's listing. CDR3 loop: CASSFIGGTNEKLFFF. The chain couples TRBV5-1 to TRBJ1-4; no DNA check was done on the table's D call, TRBD1. The CDR3 is 16 residues long, counting both termini. The V gene's germline CDR1 is SGHRS and CDR2 YFSETQ.

This clonotype was detected ten times or more. The chain links TRBV20-1 to TRBJ2-7, with D perhaps matching TRBD1 (5 bases). The CDR3 has 12 amino acids. Germline CDR1 DFQATT, CDR2 SNEGSKA (reference sequence). V lost 6 bases and J 6 bases, leaving 15 bases between the germline ends. The CDR3 DNA sequence: TGCAGTGCCGTACCCCACAGGCTCGAGCAGTACTTC. Its translation is CSAVPHRLEQYF.

The chain couples TRBV7-8 to TRBJ1-1, with 7 bases aligning to TRBD1. Germline V CDR1 and CDR2: SGHVS, FQNEAQ. CDR3 length equals 14 residues. The V segment lost 6 bases and the J segment 4 bases; nucleotides outside the gene matches: 8. Here the CDR3 reads CASRKTGLTTEAFF. CDR3 nucleotide sequence: TGTGCCAGCAGAAAGACAGGGCTGACCACTGAAGCTTTCTTT.

This clonotype has at least ten counts. This rearrangement joins TRBV5-1 to TRBJ2-5; no firm D call. The germline gives CDR1 SGHRS, CDR2 YFSETQ. Deletions cut 4 bases from V and 5 bases from J, with 12 bases between. The CDR3 contains 13 residues. CDR3 coding DNA: TGCGCCAGCAGCGGAGAAATTCGGGAGACCCAGTACTTC. Residues: CASSGEIRETQYF.

This clonotype was recorded many times. This rearrangement joins TRBV5-1 to TRBJ2-5, with D unresolved. Between the trimmed V and J ends, which lost 5 bases and 0 bases, there was a span of 11 bases. Germline assignment: CDR1 SGHRS and CDR2 YFSETQ. The CDR3 is 14 residues long. The CDR3 loop reads CASRFQGDQETQYF. DNA of the CDR3: TGCGCCAGCAGATTTCAAGGTGACCAAGAGACCCAGTACTTC.

This clonotype was found a few times. The chain joins TRBV7-2 to TRBJ2-3; TRBD2 aligns across 7 bases. Per germline, CDR1 SGHTA and CDR2 FQGNSA. V was pared by 3 bases and J by 3 bases, with 6 bases of the junction left unmatched. The CDR3 contains 15 residues. CDR3 coding DNA: TGTGCCAGCAGCTTTTTACTAGCGCGGACAGATACGCAGTATTTT. This encodes CASSFLLARTDTQYF.

This clonotype was seen more than once but under ten times. V and J are TRBV10-3 and TRBJ2-1, with 7 bases that match TRBD2. The V gene end was trimmed by 11 bases and the J gene end by 6 bases; junction bases not matched to a gene: 13. Germline CDR1 is ENHRY and CDR2 is SYGVKD. The CDR3 runs to 14 residues. CDR3 sequence: CAAGEGRGANEQFF. DNA for the CDR3: TGTGCCGCGGGAGAGGGTCGCGGCGCCAATGAGCAGTTCTTC.

This chain joins TRBV4-1 and TRBJ1-3; no reliable D call. This CDR3 comprises 16 residues. CDR1 is MGHRA and CDR2 is YSYEKL in the germline V gene. V was pared by 2 bases and J by 1 base, with 12 bases between. In DNA form, the CDR3 reads TGCGCCAGCAGCCAAAGGTCGACGGAATCTGGAAACACCATATATTTT. Translating gives CASSQRSTESGNTIYF.

The chain combines TRBV11-2 with TRBJ2-7; a weak D match, TRBD2 (7 bases). The length of the CDR3 is 16 residues. V shed 5 bases and J shed 5 bases, with 22 bases lying between them. The germline CDR1 and CDR2 sequences are SGHAT and FQNNGV. CDR3 sequence (DNA): TGTGCCAGCAGCCCCACTAGGAGGGGGGGCAGCGACGAGCAGTACTTC. Translation: CASSPTRRGGSDEQYF.

The gene calls are TRBV4-3 and TRBJ2-5; perhaps TRBD1 as D (5 bases). Trimming pared 1 base from V and 5 bases from J, leaving 20 bases between. The CDR3 sequence is 17 residues long. Germline CDR1 LGHNA, CDR2 YSLEER. CDR3 bases: TGCGCCAGCAGCCAAGGGTATGGTTTCGGACAAGGCGAGACCCAGTACTTC. It encodes CASSQGYGFGQGETQYF.

The genes are TRBV28 and TRBJ2-7; D possibly corresponds to TRBD2 (5 bases). The CDR3 runs 13 residues. From germline, CDR1 is MDHEN and CDR2 SYDVKM. The V and J ends lost 4 bases and 3 bases respectively, with 10 bases between them. This CDR3 reads CASSSGFLYEQYV. CDR3 coding DNA: TGTGCCAGCAGTTCGGGGTTCCTCTACGAGCAGTACGTC.

Note on this clonotype: A much larger clone lies one base from this, so it may be a read error. The chain employs TRBV7-2 and TRBJ2-2; a possible D gene is TRBD1 (6 bases). The V gene lost 4 bases and the J gene lost 3 bases, with 18 bases spanning the gap. CDR1 SGHTA and CDR2 FQGNSA come from the germline V gene. This CDR3 spans 17 amino acids. CDR3 amino acids: CASSSPNGGWYTGELFF. CDR3 DNA sequence: TGTGCCAGCAGCTCCCCAAATGGGGGCTGGTACACCGGGGAGCTGTTTTTT.